The clone carrying this TCR beta chain showed up just once. Its cognate antigen is unknown. Thawed PBMCs were FACS-sorted into unstimulated CD4+CD25+CD127- regulatory T cells, CD4+CD25- non-regulatory cells, CD4 and CD8 cells. Libraries were prepared by immunoSEQ multiplex PCR; TCRdb keeps only in-frame clonotypes and omits some of them. The sample lists 90,000 to 150,000 clones, 92% seen once, with over 0.5% in the top ten. There are 16 residues in the CDR3. Germline CDR1 reads SGHRS; CDR2 reads YFSETQ. V was trimmed by 0 bases and J by 10 bases, leaving 22 bases between them. This specimen belongs to a study of Tregs in tolerant kidney transplant recipients. The study, taken as a whole, reports: No direct test of biological reproducibility was done here.

This TCR was sampled from a human donor in good health. Sequencing was performed on CD4+ T cells from blood. V usage is TRBV5-1 and J usage is TRBJ1-1, with D possibly TRBD1 on 6 matching bases. CDR3: CASSLAGQPLDLGAFF. The CDR3, as DNA: TGCGCCAGCAGCTTGGCTGGACAGCCCCTCGACCTGGGAGCTTTCTTT.